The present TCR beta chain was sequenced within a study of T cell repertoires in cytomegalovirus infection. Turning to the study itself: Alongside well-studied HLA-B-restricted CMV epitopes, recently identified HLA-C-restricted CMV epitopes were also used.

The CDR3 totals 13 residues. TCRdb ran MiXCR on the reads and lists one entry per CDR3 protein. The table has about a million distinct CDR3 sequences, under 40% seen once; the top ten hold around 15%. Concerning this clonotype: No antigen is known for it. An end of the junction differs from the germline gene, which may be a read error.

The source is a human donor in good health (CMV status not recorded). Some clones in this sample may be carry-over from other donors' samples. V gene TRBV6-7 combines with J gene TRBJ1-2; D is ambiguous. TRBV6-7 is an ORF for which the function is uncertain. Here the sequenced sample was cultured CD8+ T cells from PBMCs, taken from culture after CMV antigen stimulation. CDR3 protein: CANSYSHSYGYTF. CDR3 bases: TGTGCCAACAGTTACTCTCACAGCTATGGCTACACCTTC.